The entry that follows covers one T cell receptor beta chain sequence. The sample belongs to a study of monozygotic twins with inflammatory bowel disease. TCRdb re-called the 5' RACE reads; one entry per CDR3 protein, DNA not given. This sample contains roughly 160,000 distinct CDR3 sequences. The CDR3 has 15 residues. CDR1 is SEHNR, CDR2 FQNEAQ, per germline (reference sequence). The rearrangement joins TRBV7-9 to TRBJ2-5; TCRdb calls TRBD2, which cannot be checked without DNA. Sequenced sample: blood. The receptor was derived from a human donor with ulcerative colitis or Crohn's disease, or a healthy co-twin of an affected twin (not recorded which). The CDR3 spells CASSLGGLAGEAQYF.